This TCR beta chain was obtained from a study of blood T cells in healthy people across ages. PCR was performed a second time for roughly 7 to 12 cycles using a sample-barcoded 5' primer and a J-beta primer mix. TCRdb re-analysed the 5' RACE reads in MiXCR, keeping a single row per CDR3 protein. The sample has about 580,000 distinct CDR3 sequences, around 48% seen once. The sample was blood. The clonotype originates from an elderly man in good health.

As DNA, the CDR3 is TGCAGTGCTACTCAACCGGGGTATCCTAATGAAAAACTGTTTTTT. This encodes CSATQPGYPNEKLFF. V gene TRBV20-1 combines with J gene TRBJ1-4; D is undetermined. Trimming pared 4 bases from V and 3 bases from J, leaving 15 bases between. Germline loops: CDR1 DFQATT, CDR2 SNEGSKA (reference sequence). This CDR3 comprises 15 residues.